These T cell receptor beta chains were read from a single sample in a study of cytomegalovirus exposure and HLA in healthy donors. Data came from immunoSEQ multiplex PCR; TCRdb stores just in-frame clones and leaves some out. The profile shows about 93,000 clones, around three quarters of them singletons. Specimen: PBMCs. Receptors originate from a man aged 25 to 40 in good health and CMV-seronegative. The CDR3 runs from the conserved cysteine through the conserved F or W. D genes are given only for firm matches. Part of the rows lack a size; the others show once, few, many or a class for expanded clones.

d_gene: TRBD1; j_gene: TRBJ2-5; abundance: few; len: 17; v_gene: TRBV25-1; CDR3aa: CASSANPGQGIQETQYF; CDR3nt: TGTGCCAGCAGTGCAAACCCCGGACAGGGGATACAGGAGACCCAGTACTTC
d_gene: -; j_gene: TRBJ2-4; abundance: -; len: 18; v_gene: TRBV4-1; CDR3aa: CASSQVVAPRLAKNIQYF; CDR3nt: TGCGCCAGCAGCCAAGTCGTCGCCCCTCGACTAGCCAAAAACATTCAGTACTTC
d_gene: TRBD2; j_gene: TRBJ2-1; abundance: once; len: 16; v_gene: TRBV10-3; CDR3aa: CAISEWASGRASEQFF; CDR3nt: TGTGCCATCAGTGAGTGGGCTAGCGGGAGGGCTAGTGAGCAGTTCTTC
d_gene: TRBD2; j_gene: TRBJ2-3; abundance: -; len: 14; v_gene: TRBV10-3; CDR3aa: CAMGLAGGQDTQYF; CDR3nt: TGTGCCATGGGACTAGCGGGGGGTCAAGATACGCAGTATTTT
d_gene: -; j_gene: TRBJ1-5; abundance: -; len: 15; v_gene: TRBV19; CDR3aa: CASSQPQGLHQPQHF; CDR3nt: TGTGCCAGTAGTCAACCGCAGGGGCTCCATCAGCCCCAGCATTTT
d_gene: TRBD1; j_gene: TRBJ2-7; abundance: -; len: 15; v_gene: TRBV10-1; CDR3aa: CASSDRQGVFHEQYF; CDR3nt: TGCGCCAGCAGTGATAGACAGGGCGTTTTCCACGAGCAGTACTTC
d_gene: -; j_gene: TRBJ1-1; abundance: -; len: 15; v_gene: TRBV6-5; CDR3aa: CASRRGGGSSTEAFF; CDR3nt: TGTGCCAGCAGGAGGGGCGGGGGCTCTAGCACTGAAGCTTTCTTT
d_gene: -; j_gene: TRBJ1-1; abundance: -; len: 11; v_gene: TRBV30; CDR3aa: CAWSVGRGAFF; CDR3nt: TGTGCCTGGAGTGTCGGCCGAGGGGCTTTCTTT
d_gene: TRBD2; j_gene: TRBJ2-4; abundance: -; len: 17; v_gene: TRBV7-2; CDR3aa: CASSSQTSPGGKNIQYF; CDR3nt: TGTGCCAGCAGCTCCCAGACTAGCCCGGGGGGCAAAAACATTCAGTACTTC
d_gene: TRBD2; j_gene: TRBJ2-1; abundance: once; len: 13; v_gene: TRBV5-1; CDR3aa: CASSWERGNEQFF; CDR3nt: TGCGCCAGCAGCTGGGAGCGGGGGAATGAGCAGTTCTTC
d_gene: -; j_gene: TRBJ1-1; abundance: -; len: 16; v_gene: TRBV21-1; CDR3aa: CASSYKGPGMNTEAFF; CDR3nt: TGTGCCAGCAGCTACAAGGGGCCCGGTATGAACACTGAAGCTTTCTTT
d_gene: TRBD2; j_gene: TRBJ2-7; abundance: few; len: 18; v_gene: TRBV5-6; CDR3aa: CASSLPGLAGGLSYEQYF; CDR3nt: TGTGCCAGCAGCTTACCGGGACTAGCGGGGGGCCTCTCCTACGAGCAGTACTTC
d_gene: TRBD1; j_gene: TRBJ1-1; abundance: few; len: 17; v_gene: TRBV4-2; CDR3aa: CASSQGRDRGLNTEAFF; CDR3nt: TGTGCCAGCAGCCAGGGCCGGGACAGGGGGTTGAACACTGAAGCTTTCTTT
d_gene: TRBD1; j_gene: TRBJ2-3; abundance: once; len: 17; v_gene: TRBV11-2; CDR3aa: CASSLVWTGSSTDTQYF; CDR3nt: TGTGCCAGCAGCTTGGTATGGACAGGGTCTAGCACAGATACGCAGTATTTT
d_gene: -; j_gene: TRBJ1-2; abundance: -; len: 13; v_gene: TRBV7-9; CDR3aa: CASSPGGGYGYTF; CDR3nt: TGTGCCAGCAGCCCCGGGGGGGGATATGGCTACACCTTC
d_gene: TRBD1; j_gene: TRBJ2-7; abundance: -; len: 15; v_gene: TRBV10-2; CDR3aa: CASRDRGRGSYEQYF; CDR3nt: TGCGCCAGCAGGGACAGGGGGCGGGGGTCCTACGAGCAGTACTTC
d_gene: -; j_gene: TRBJ1-1; abundance: few; len: 15; v_gene: TRBV6-1; CDR3aa: CASSESQGSVSEAFF; CDR3nt: TGTGCCAGCAGTGAGAGTCAGGGCAGCGTCTCTGAAGCTTTCTTT
d_gene: TRBD1; j_gene: TRBJ2-3; abundance: -; len: 17; v_gene: TRBV25-1; CDR3aa: CASSEYRTGGAFNTQYF; CDR3nt: TGTGCCAGCAGTGAATATAGAACAGGGGGCGCTTTTAATACGCAGTATTTT
d_gene: TRBD1; j_gene: TRBJ2-1; abundance: -; len: 17; v_gene: TRBV10-3; CDR3aa: CAISEPRRDRGYNEQFF; CDR3nt: TGTGCCATCAGTGAGCCTCGCCGGGACAGGGGCTACAATGAGCAGTTCTTC
d_gene: -; j_gene: TRBJ2-1; abundance: once; len: 14; v_gene: TRBV19; CDR3aa: CASSIERTDNEQFF; CDR3nt: TGTGCCAGTAGTATAGAGCGGACAGACAATGAGCAGTTCTTC
d_gene: -; j_gene: TRBJ2-1; abundance: -; len: 11; v_gene: TRBV11-3; CDR3aa: CASSQYNEQFF; CDR3nt: TGTGCCAGCAGCCAGTACAATGAGCAGTTCTTC
d_gene: TRBD1; j_gene: TRBJ1-6; abundance: -; len: 14; v_gene: TRBV30; CDR3aa: CAGDSGTGGSPLHF; CDR3nt: TGTGCCGGAGATTCCGGGACAGGGGGCTCACCCCTCCACTTT
d_gene: TRBD1; j_gene: TRBJ2-3; abundance: -; len: 14; v_gene: TRBV30; CDR3aa: CAWRETGGTDTQYF; CDR3nt: TGTGCCTGGAGAGAGACAGGGGGCACAGATACGCAGTATTTT
d_gene: TRBD1; j_gene: TRBJ1-5; abundance: -; len: 15; v_gene: TRBV6-5; CDR3aa: CASSRQGPSNQPQHF; CDR3nt: TGTGCCAGCAGTCGACAGGGACCTAGCAATCAGCCCCAGCATTTT
d_gene: -; j_gene: TRBJ2-3; abundance: -; len: 15; v_gene: TRBV6-4; CDR3aa: CASSDGSRHTDTQYF; CDR3nt: TGTGCCAGCAGTGACGGTTCCCGACACACAGATACGCAGTATTTT
d_gene: TRBD1; j_gene: TRBJ1-6; abundance: -; len: 16; v_gene: TRBV5-1; CDR3aa: CASSSQGQGGNSPLHF; CDR3nt: TGCGCCAGCAGCTCCCAGGGACAGGGAGGTAATTCACCCCTCCACTTT
d_gene: -; j_gene: TRBJ2-1; abundance: once; len: 12; v_gene: TRBV7-2; CDR3aa: CASSTRSDEQFF; CDR3nt: TGTGCCAGCAGCACGAGAAGCGATGAGCAGTTCTTC
d_gene: -; j_gene: TRBJ2-7; abundance: -; len: 15; v_gene: TRBV5-4; CDR3aa: CASSGGRGFTYEQYF; CDR3nt: TGTGCCAGCAGCGGTGGGCGGGGATTCACCTACGAGCAGTACTTC
d_gene: -; j_gene: TRBJ1-1; abundance: few; len: 16; v_gene: TRBV4-1; CDR3aa: CASSQEFPGEGTEAFF; CDR3nt: TGCGCCAGCAGCCAAGAGTTTCCGGGGGAGGGCACTGAAGCTTTCTTT
d_gene: -; j_gene: TRBJ2-1; abundance: -; len: 16; v_gene: TRBV29-1; CDR3aa: CSVEGLAGMSFNEQFF; CDR3nt: TGCAGCGTTGAAGGTTTGGCAGGGATGTCGTTCAATGAGCAGTTCTTC
d_gene: TRBD1; j_gene: TRBJ2-7; abundance: -; len: 15; v_gene: TRBV11-2; CDR3aa: CASSSRDREAYEQYF; CDR3nt: TGTGCCAGCAGCTCCCGGGACAGGGAAGCCTACGAGCAGTACTTC
d_gene: TRBD1; j_gene: TRBJ2-1; abundance: -; len: 15; v_gene: TRBV5-1; CDR3aa: CASSQGQGDYNEQFF; CDR3nt: TGCGCCAGCAGCCAAGGACAGGGTGATTACAATGAGCAGTTCTTC
d_gene: TRBD1; j_gene: TRBJ1-1; abundance: -; len: 13; v_gene: TRBV5-1; CDR3aa: CASSPRTGSEAFF; CDR3nt: TGCGCCAGCAGCCCGAGGACAGGGTCTGAAGCTTTCTTT
d_gene: -; j_gene: TRBJ1-1; abundance: -; len: 14; v_gene: TRBV10-3; CDR3aa: CAISEADMNTEAFF; CDR3nt: TGTGCCATCAGTGAGGCGGACATGAACACTGAAGCTTTCTTT
d_gene: TRBD1; j_gene: TRBJ1-2; abundance: once; len: 13; v_gene: TRBV6-1; CDR3aa: CASSQDRNYGYTF; CDR3nt: TGTGCCAGCAGTCAGGACAGGAACTATGGCTACACCTTC
d_gene: TRBD1; j_gene: TRBJ2-7; abundance: -; len: 16; v_gene: TRBV7-2; CDR3aa: CASSFGGTGATYEQYF; CDR3nt: TGTGCCAGCAGCTTTGGTGGGACAGGGGCCACCTACGAGCAGTACTTC
d_gene: -; j_gene: TRBJ1-4; abundance: -; len: 12; v_gene: TRBV7-9; CDR3aa: CASSSGFEKLFF; CDR3nt: TGTGCCAGCAGCTCAGGGTTTGAAAAACTGTTTTTT
d_gene: TRBD2; j_gene: TRBJ2-1; abundance: few; len: 14; v_gene: TRBV4-3; CDR3aa: CASSQGGGGEEQFF; CDR3nt: TGCGCCAGCAGCCAGGGGGGCGGGGGGGAAGAGCAGTTCTTC
d_gene: -; j_gene: TRBJ1-5; abundance: -; len: 14; v_gene: TRBV5-4; CDR3aa: CASSIQGRGQPQHF; CDR3nt: TGTGCCAGCAGCATACAGGGAAGGGGTCAGCCCCAGCATTTT
d_gene: TRBD1; j_gene: TRBJ2-7; abundance: -; len: 14; v_gene: TRBV6-6; CDR3aa: CASRNRGAFVEQYF; CDR3nt: TGTGCCAGCAGGAACAGGGGGGCCTTTGTCGAGCAGTACTTC
d_gene: TRBD2; j_gene: TRBJ2-1; abundance: -; len: 15; v_gene: TRBV10-1; CDR3aa: CASSPRLAGEYEQFF; CDR3nt: TGCGCCAGCAGCCCCAGACTAGCGGGAGAATATGAGCAGTTCTTC
d_gene: -; j_gene: TRBJ1-1; abundance: -; len: 11; v_gene: TRBV30; CDR3aa: CAWGPYTEAFF; CDR3nt: TGTGCCTGGGGGCCCTACACTGAAGCTTTCTTT
d_gene: -; j_gene: TRBJ2-7; abundance: -; len: 15; v_gene: TRBV27; CDR3aa: CASSTRLRMPYEQYF; CDR3nt: TGTGCCAGCAGTACTAGGTTGAGGATGCCCTACGAGCAGTACTTC
d_gene: -; j_gene: TRBJ2-1; abundance: -; len: 13; v_gene: TRBV29-1; CDR3aa: CSVEGGNYNEQFF; CDR3nt: TGCAGCGTTGAAGGAGGGAATTACAATGAGCAGTTCTTC